Listed below are T cell receptor beta chains from one sample, sequenced in a study of blood T cell repertoires in COVID-19. Method: immunoSEQ multiplex PCR; TCRdb's copy keeps in-frame clones and lacks some. This table holds 17,000 or so clones, 91% found once. Sequencing was done on a sample of peripheral blood. The origin of the receptors is a human donor in a cohort sampled during active COVID-19. Each CDR3 is given with its conserved first and last residue. The D gene is left open where the match is weak. Where a row states a size, it is once, few, many or the class of an expanded clone; other rows omit it.

J gene | D gene | clone size | V gene | CDR3 DNA | CDR3 protein
TRBJ2-3 | - | - | TRBV14 | TGTGCCAGCAGCCCGCTGGAGGGAGTTACGCAGTATTTT | CASSPLEGVTQYF
TRBJ1-5 | TRBD1 | - | TRBV7-9 | TGTGCCAGCAGCGGACAGGGAGGGCGTCAGCCCCAGCATTTT | CASSGQGGRQPQHF
TRBJ1-1 | TRBD1 | - | TRBV12-5 | TGTGCTGGTGGTTTCTCGCGACAGGGGAGTAAGAGGAACACTGAAGCTTTCTTT | CAGGFSRQGSKRNTEAFF
TRBJ1-1 | - | - | TRBV5-1 | TGCGCCAGCAGCTTGTCCGACAGCACTGAAGCTTTCTTT | CASSLSDSTEAFF
TRBJ2-7 | TRBD1 | once | TRBV18 | TGTGCCAGCTCACCTGGGGACAGGGTAGTCGACGAGCAGTACTTC | CASSPGDRVVDEQYF
TRBJ2-7 | - | - | TRBV6-5 | TGTGCCAGCGGGCGGGGCTACGAGCAGTACTTC | CASGRGYEQYF
TRBJ2-5 | TRBD2 | once | TRBV19 | TGTGCCAGTACCCCCCAGGGACTAGCTGGAGAGACCCAGTACTTC | CASTPQGLAGETQYF
TRBJ2-3 | TRBD2 | once | TRBV5-4 | TGTGCCAGCAGCCCAAGCGGGGGTCGCACAGATACGCAGTATTTT | CASSPSGGRTDTQYF
TRBJ2-5 | - | - | TRBV7-3 | TGTGCCAGCAGCTCGGGTCCGATGGAGACCCAGTACTTC | CASSSGPMETQYF
TRBJ2-1 | TRBD2 | - | TRBV9 | TGTGCCAGCAGCGTAGACCCCACAGGGAGACTAGCGGGAGGTCGCAATGAGCAGTTCTTC | CASSVDPTGRLAGGRNEQFF
TRBJ2-5 | - | - | TRBV29-1 | TGCAGCGTGCGGGACTGGGCGGAGACCCAGTACTTC | CSVRDWAETQYF
TRBJ2-3 | - | - | TRBV9 | TGTGCCAGCAGCGTAAATCCCCGGGCGAGCGGTCGCACAGATACGCAGTATTTT | CASSVNPRASGRTDTQYF
TRBJ1-1 | - | - | TRBV7-9 | TGTGCCAGCAGCCTTGGTGGCGGCACTGAAGCTTTCTTT | CASSLGGGTEAFF
TRBJ2-1 | TRBD2 | once | TRBV19 | TGTGCCAGTAGTATTCGCGGGGGGACCGGTGAGCAGTTCTTC | CASSIRGGTGEQFF
TRBJ2-3 | - | - | TRBV18 | TGTGCCAGCTCACCAGCCCTAGCGCCTTATGCAGATACGCAGTATTTT | CASSPALAPYADTQYF
TRBJ2-7 | - | - | TRBV19 | TGTGCCAGTTCGCAGGGCAAAAACTACGAGCAGTACTTC | CASSQGKNYEQYF
TRBJ1-2 | - | once | TRBV27 | TGTGCCAGCAGTACTGCAGGGCTAGGCTACACCTTC | CASSTAGLGYTF
TRBJ2-7 | TRBD1 | - | TRBV30 | TGTGCCTGGCAGACAGGGGGCCTTTTGAACGAGCAGTACTTC | CAWQTGGLLNEQYF
TRBJ1-5 | - | - | TRBV6-5 | TGTGCCAGCAGGGGGGGGTATAGCAATCAGCCCCAGCATTTT | CASRGGYSNQPQHF
TRBJ2-7 | - | - | TRBV28 | TGTGCCAGCAGTTTAAAGGGGTTCGAGCAGTACTTC | CASSLKGFEQYF
TRBJ1-4 | - | - | TRBV19 | TGTGCCAGTAGGTCATCCGGGTCAGCTAATGAAAAACTGTTTTTT | CASRSSGSANEKLFF
TRBJ2-2 | TRBD2 | - | TRBV5-1 | TGCGCCAGCAGCTTGGAGACGGGAGGGAACACCGGGGAGCTGTTTTTT | CASSLETGGNTGELFF
TRBJ1-2 | - | - | TRBV5-6 | TGTGCCAGCAGCTTGGCGACAGTAAGAAACTATGGCTACACCTTC | CASSLATVRNYGYTF
TRBJ1-5 | - | - | TRBV27 | TGTGCCAGCAGCCCGCGAGGTCATCCGGGACTGAGGAATAATCAGCCCCAGCATTTT | CASSPRGHPGLRNNQPQHF
TRBJ2-3 | TRBD2 | once | TRBV7-2 | TGTGCCAGCAGCCAAGGACTAGCGGCTAGCACAGATACGCAGTATTTT | CASSQGLAASTDTQYF
TRBJ2-5 | - | - | TRBV27 | TGTGCCAGCAGTTTGAATAGGGGGACACCCACCCAGTACTTC | CASSLNRGTPTQYF
TRBJ2-2 | - | - | TRBV18 | TGTGCCAGCTCACCATCCGGGATCACCGGGGAGCTGTTTTTT | CASSPSGITGELFF
TRBJ2-1 | - | once | TRBV5-1 | TGCGCCAGCAGCTTGAGGCCTAGCGCATCCTACAATGAGCAGTTCTTC | CASSLRPSASYNEQFF
TRBJ1-2 | TRBD1 | - | TRBV4-1 | TGCGCCAGCAGCCAGGGTGTACAGGGGAATGGCTACACCTTC | CASSQGVQGNGYTF
TRBJ1-3 | - | - | TRBV7-9 | TGTGCCAGCAGCTCGTCGACAGGCCTCTCTGGAAACACCATATATTTT | CASSSSTGLSGNTIYF
TRBJ2-2 | TRBD2 | - | TRBV4-1 | TGCGCCAGCAGCCACGCCGGGACTAGCTTTTCGAACACCGGGGAGCTGTTTTTT | CASSHAGTSFSNTGELFF
TRBJ1-2 | - | - | TRBV5-1 | TGCGCCAGCAGCTTGGACATGGACAGCTATAACTATGGCTACACCTTC | CASSLDMDSYNYGYTF
TRBJ2-5 | TRBD1 | - | TRBV6-6 | TGTGCCAGCAGTTACACGGGACAGGTAGAGACCCAGTACTTC | CASSYTGQVETQYF
TRBJ2-2 | - | - | TRBV11-2 | TGTGCCAGCAGCTTGGCTTTAGGGGCCGGGGAGCTGTTTTTT | CASSLALGAGELFF
TRBJ1-2 | - | - | TRBV19 | TGTGCCAGTAGAAAACAGGTTAACTATGGCTACACCTTC | CASRKQVNYGYTF
TRBJ2-1 | TRBD2 | - | TRBV29-1 | TGCAGCGTCTTAAGGGTAGCGGGAGTCGGAAACAATGAGCAGTTCTTC | CSVLRVAGVGNNEQFF
TRBJ1-2 | TRBD1 | - | TRBV27 | TGTGCCAGCAGTTTAAGGAACCGAGGGGACAGCCTAAACTATGGCTACACCTTC | CASSLRNRGDSLNYGYTF
TRBJ2-7 | TRBD2 | - | TRBV6-6 | TGTGCCAGCAGTCAAACCGGGACTAGCGGGAGGGAGTACTTC | CASSQTGTSGREYF
TRBJ2-1 | TRBD2 | - | TRBV7-9 | TGTGCCAGCAGCGACCTAGCGGATTACAATGAGCAGTTCTTC | CASSDLADYNEQFF
TRBJ1-2 | TRBD1 | - | TRBV5-4 | TGTGCCAGCAGCGGAATACAGGGGGCAATTCGATATGGCTACACCTTC | CASSGIQGAIRYGYTF
TRBJ1-1 | TRBD1 | - | TRBV19 | TGTGCCAGTAGTCCGGGGACAGGGGGCTCTAAAGCTTTCTTT | CASSPGTGGSKAFF
TRBJ1-1 | TRBD1 | once | TRBV5-1 | TGCGCCAGCCGGACAGGGGGATCCAACACTGAAGCTTTCTTT | CASRTGGSNTEAFF
TRBJ1-1 | - | once | TRBV7-8 | TGTGCCAGCAGCTTACCCCTCACTTCCACTGAAGCTTTCTTT | CASSLPLTSTEAFF
TRBJ2-1 | TRBD2 | once | TRBV7-6 | TGTGCCAGCAGCTTAGGGGTAGCGGGGGGATACAATGAGCAGTTCTTC | CASSLGVAGGYNEQFF
TRBJ2-1 | - | - | TRBV5-1 | TGCGCCAGCAGCTTTGGAGGGACAGAGAACAATGAGCAGTTCTTC | CASSFGGTENNEQFF
TRBJ1-1 | TRBD1 | few | TRBV18 | TGTGCCAGCTCTCCGGGACAGGGGCGGATGAACACTGAAGCTTTCTTT | CASSPGQGRMNTEAFF
TRBJ2-7 | TRBD1 | - | TRBV15 | TGTGCCACCAGCAGAGATGTGGACAGGGTTGTCCACGAGCAGTACTTC | CATSRDVDRVVHEQYF
TRBJ1-6 | - | - | TRBV9 | TGTGCCAGCAGCGTAGACATGCCAGGGTCGTCCTATAATTCACCCCTCCACTTT | CASSVDMPGSSYNSPLHF
TRBJ2-5 | TRBD2 | once | TRBV7-2 | TGTGCCAGCAGCTTACTTGGCGGGGGGCTGGGAGAGACCCAGTACTTC | CASSLLGGGLGETQYF
TRBJ2-1 | - | - | TRBV13 | TGTGCCAGCAGCCCCTTGGACAGAATTCCCTACAATGAGCAGTTCTTC | CASSPLDRIPYNEQFF
TRBJ2-1 | TRBD2 | - | TRBV5-1 | TGCGCCAGCAGCTTATGGGGAGCGGGAGCAAGCTCCTACAATGAGCAGTTCTTC | CASSLWGAGASSYNEQFF
TRBJ2-3 | TRBD1 | - | TRBV10-3 | TGTGCCATCAGTGAGTCGAAACAGGGGGCAGATACGCAGTATTTT | CAISESKQGADTQYF
TRBJ2-1 | TRBD2 | once | TRBV11-2 | TGTGCCAGCAGCTCATTAGCGGGGGGGCCCTACAATGAGCAGTTCTTC | CASSSLAGGPYNEQFF
TRBJ2-3 | - | - | TRBV9 | TGTGCCAGCAGCGTAGGGGACAATTGGGGCACAGATACGCAGTATTTT | CASSVGDNWGTDTQYF
TRBJ2-6 | TRBD1 | once | TRBV18 | TGTGCCAGCTCACCAAGGACAGGGAGTGACGCGAACGTCCTGACTTTC | CASSPRTGSDANVLTF
TRBJ2-3 | - | - | TRBV7-9 | TGTGCCAGCCCGGGACACCGGCCCGATACGCAGTATTTT | CASPGHRPDTQYF
TRBJ2-5 | TRBD2 | once | TRBV15 | TGTGCCACCAGCAGAGATCCCGGGACTAGCGGGAGTGGTAGGACCCAGTACTTC | CATSRDPGTSGSGRTQYF
TRBJ1-2 | TRBD1 | - | TRBV7-8 | TGTGCCAGCAGCTTAGGACAGGGTAACTATGGCTACACCTTC | CASSLGQGNYGYTF
TRBJ2-7 | - | - | TRBV4-2 | TGTGCCAGCAGCCGCGCCTGGGGGGGCCGTCGAGAGCAGTACTTC | CASSRAWGGRREQYF